A selection of T cell receptor beta chains follows, all from one sample in a study of Ad26.COV2.S vaccination and SARS-CoV-2 variants. Profiling relied on immunoSEQ multiplex PCR, and the TCRdb table lists in-frame clones only, not all of them. The table shows more than 300,000 clones, with around 84% occurring only once. The starting material was peripheral blood, obtained in a trial of Ad26.COV2.S vaccine versus placebo. All receptors derive from a person aged 18-60 years who received the Ad26.COV2.S COVID-19 vaccine or a placebo. Both conserved end residues are part of each CDR3. The D gene is left open where the match is weak. Some rows mark clone size as missing; the rest say once, few, many or name a class of expanded clone.

CDR3 DNA: TGTGCCAGCTCACCCCCTTACAGGGATGCCACTGAAGCTTTCTTT; CDR3 protein: CASSPPYRDATEAFF; J gene: TRBJ1-1; V gene: TRBV18; D gene: .; clone size: .
CDR3 DNA: TGTGCCAGCAGCCAAGATCAGGTCCTCCATAATTCACCCCTCCACTTT; CDR3 protein: CASSQDQVLHNSPLHF; J gene: TRBJ1-6; V gene: TRBV3-1/TRBV3-2; D gene: .; clone size: .
CDR3 DNA: TGTGCCAGCAGCGTTGCTGGCAGGGACTATGGCTACACCTTC; CDR3 protein: CASSVAGRDYGYTF; J gene: TRBJ1-2; V gene: TRBV6-5; D gene: .; clone size: .
CDR3 DNA: TGTGCAAGTCGCCGGCCTCGACAGGGGTCGGGCACTGAAGCTTTCTTT; CDR3 protein: CASRRPRQGSGTEAFF; J gene: TRBJ1-1; V gene: TRBV12-2; D gene: .; clone size: .
CDR3 DNA: TGTGCCAGCAGTGAAGCCGTTGGACCCTTTCCCCAGCATTTT; CDR3 protein: CASSEAVGPFPQHF; J gene: TRBJ1-5; V gene: TRBV6-1; D gene: .; clone size: .
CDR3 DNA: TGTGCCAGCAGCTTATTGGCGGGACAATGGAACTATGGCTACACCTTC; CDR3 protein: CASSLLAGQWNYGYTF; J gene: TRBJ1-2; V gene: TRBV7-9; D gene: .; clone size: .
CDR3 DNA: TGTGCCAGCAGCTTCAAAGGGGGCAAGACGCAGTATTTT; CDR3 protein: CASSFKGGKTQYF; J gene: TRBJ2-3; V gene: TRBV7-2; D gene: TRBD1; clone size: .
CDR3 DNA: TGCGCCAGCAGCCAAGACTGGCAGGCCGAGCAGTACTTC; CDR3 protein: CASSQDWQAEQYF; J gene: TRBJ2-7; V gene: TRBV4-3; D gene: .; clone size: .
CDR3 DNA: TGTGCCAGCAGTCAGGACAAAATACTCACAGATACGCAGTATTTT; CDR3 protein: CASSQDKILTDTQYF; J gene: TRBJ2-3; V gene: TRBV2; D gene: .; clone size: .
CDR3 DNA: TGTGCCTCGCGCTTAGGGACAGCCACAGATACGCAGTATTTT; CDR3 protein: CASRLGTATDTQYF; J gene: TRBJ2-3; V gene: TRBV15; D gene: TRBD1; clone size: once
CDR3 DNA: TGTGCCAGCAGTTTACAGGGAGGTGTTGGTCCCCTCCACTTT; CDR3 protein: CASSLQGGVGPLHF; J gene: TRBJ1-6; V gene: TRBV27; D gene: .; clone size: .
CDR3 DNA: TGTGCCAGCAGTACGGGAGGATTGAACACTGAAGCTTTCTTT; CDR3 protein: CASSTGGLNTEAFF; J gene: TRBJ1-1; V gene: TRBV6-5; D gene: .; clone size: .
CDR3 DNA: TGTGCCAGCCGACAGGGTAACTACGAGCAGTACTTC; CDR3 protein: CASRQGNYEQYF; J gene: TRBJ2-7; V gene: TRBV27; D gene: TRBD1; clone size: once
CDR3 DNA: TGTGCCAGCAGCTTAAGCGGGACAACGAACACCGGGGAGCTGTTTTTT; CDR3 protein: CASSLSGTTNTGELFF; J gene: TRBJ2-2; V gene: TRBV7-8; D gene: .; clone size: .
CDR3 DNA: TGCAGCGTTAACCAACACCACACTGAAGCTTTCTTT; CDR3 protein: CSVNQHHTEAFF; J gene: TRBJ1-1; V gene: TRBV29-1; D gene: .; clone size: .
CDR3 DNA: TGTGCCAGCACCCAAACGACTAGCGGGGTACGTTTAGAGACCCAGTACTTC; CDR3 protein: CASTQTTSGVRLETQYF; J gene: TRBJ2-5; V gene: TRBV27; D gene: TRBD2; clone size: .
CDR3 DNA: TGTGCCAGCAGCAAGCGACACCTCTACGAGCAGTACTTC; CDR3 protein: CASSKRHLYEQYF; J gene: TRBJ2-7; V gene: TRBV7-2; D gene: .; clone size: .
CDR3 DNA: TGTGCCAGCGGAAGGTACGAATTAGGCAATGAGCAGTTCTTC; CDR3 protein: CASGRYELGNEQFF; J gene: TRBJ2-1; V gene: TRBV3-1/TRBV3-2; D gene: .; clone size: .
CDR3 DNA: TGCGCCAGCAGCCAAGGCTCCAGACTAGCGGGTGGAACAGATACGCAGTATTTT; CDR3 protein: CASSQGSRLAGGTDTQYF; J gene: TRBJ2-3; V gene: TRBV4-1; D gene: TRBD2; clone size: .
CDR3 DNA: TGCGCCAGCAGCCAAGATCCCCTGGGACAGGGTTCCAACGAGCAGTACTTC; CDR3 protein: CASSQDPLGQGSNEQYF; J gene: TRBJ2-7; V gene: TRBV4-3; D gene: TRBD1; clone size: .
CDR3 DNA: TGTGCCAGCAGTGAAGGTTATGTCGACGTCGGAATCTATGGCTACACCTTC; CDR3 protein: CASSEGYVDVGIYGYTF; J gene: TRBJ1-2; V gene: TRBV6-1; D gene: .; clone size: few
CDR3 DNA: TGTGCCAGTAGTATCCGGCAGAACACTGAAGCTTTCTTT; CDR3 protein: CASSIRQNTEAFF; J gene: TRBJ1-1; V gene: TRBV19; D gene: .; clone size: once
CDR3 DNA: TGTGCCATCAGGGAAATGACAGGAGAGAACACTGAAGCTTTCTTT; CDR3 protein: CAIREMTGENTEAFF; J gene: TRBJ1-1; V gene: TRBV10-3; D gene: .; clone size: .
CDR3 DNA: TGTGCCAGCAGCTTAGCGGGGGGGAAGGGCAATGAGCAGTTCTTC; CDR3 protein: CASSLAGGKGNEQFF; J gene: TRBJ2-1; V gene: TRBV11-2; D gene: TRBD2; clone size: .